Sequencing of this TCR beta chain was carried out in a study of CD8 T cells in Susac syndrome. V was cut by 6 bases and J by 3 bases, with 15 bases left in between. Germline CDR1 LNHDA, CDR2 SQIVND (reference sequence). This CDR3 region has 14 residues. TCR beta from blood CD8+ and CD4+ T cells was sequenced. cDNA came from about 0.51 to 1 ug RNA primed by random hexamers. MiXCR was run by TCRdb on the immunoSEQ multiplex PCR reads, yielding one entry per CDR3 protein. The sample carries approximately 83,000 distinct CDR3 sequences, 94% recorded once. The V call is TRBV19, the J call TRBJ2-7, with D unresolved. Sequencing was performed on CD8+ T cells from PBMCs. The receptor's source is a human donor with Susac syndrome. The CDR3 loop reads CASSTAFEDYEQYF. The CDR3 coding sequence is TGTGCCAGTAGCACCGCATTTGAGGACTACGAGCAGTACTTC.